What follows are 20 T cell receptor beta chains derived from one specimen sequenced in a study of cytomegalovirus exposure and HLA in healthy donors. Researchers ran the PCR with 60 Vbeta and 13 Jbeta primers. Produced via immunoSEQ multiplex PCR; TCRdb's table is partial and in-frame only. This table holds fewer than 250,000 clones, more than 75% found once. Sequencing input: PBMCs. Every receptor here comes from a woman aged 18-29 years in good health and CMV-seronegative.

The chain recombines TRBV28 with TRBJ2-6, with 11 bases aligning to TRBD1. The CDR3 contains 16 residues. Germline V lookup: CDR1 MDHEN, CDR2 SYDVKM. With V trimmed by 11 bases and J by 3 bases, 9 bases remained unmatched. The CDR3 protein is CACNGQGAGGANVLTF. Written as DNA, the CDR3 is TGTGCCTGTAACGGACAGGGGGCCGGTGGGGCCAACGTCCTGACTTTC.

The chain uses TRBV28 and TRBJ1-2; 9 nucleotides agree with TRBD1. Germline V gene data show CDR1 as MDHEN and CDR2 as SYDVKM. Trimming removed 3 bases from V and 2 bases from J; junction bases left unmatched: 7. The CDR3 is made up of 16 amino acids. The CDR3 DNA sequence: TGTGCCAGCAGTTTCTCGGACAGGGGACCAAACTATGGCTACACCTTC. The encoded protein is CASSFSDRGPNYGYTF.

The genes are TRBV6-1 and TRBJ1-5; tentative D call: TRBD1 (6 bases). This CDR3 contains 15 residues. CDR1 is MNHNS and CDR2 is SASEGT in the germline V gene. Trimming left V 7 bases short and J 7 bases short, with 20 bases between. CDR3 protein: CASIEGQGHVQPQHF. DNA for the CDR3: TGTGCCAGCATCGAGGGGCAGGGGCACGTACAGCCCCAGCATTTT.

The chain links TRBV2 to TRBJ2-7; TRBD1 is a possible D gene (6 bases). Trimming pared 3 bases from V and 3 bases from J, leaving 9 bases between. This CDR3 has 13 residues. Germline CDR1 SNHLY, CDR2 FYNNEI. The CDR3 sequence: CASSETGLYEQYF. The CDR3 coding sequence is TGTGCCAGCAGTGAGACAGGTCTCTACGAGCAGTACTTC.

There are a few counts of this clone. This chain joins TRBV11-2 and TRBJ2-7, with a weak D call TRBD1 (6 bases). Trimming shortened V by 5 bases and J by 4 bases, and 18 bases separated the two germline ends. The CDR3 runs 15 residues. The germline V gene encodes CDR1 SGHAT and CDR2 FQNNGV. This chain's CDR3 is CASSPTPEGQYEQYF. The CDR3 DNA sequence: TGTGCCAGCAGCCCAACCCCCGAGGGACAATACGAGCAGTACTTC.

The chain links TRBV30 to TRBJ1-3; 7 nucleotides match TRBD1. V gave up 2 bases and J gave up 0 bases; unmatched junction bases: 4. The CDR3 runs to 15 residues. Germline loops: CDR1 GTSNPN, CDR2 SVGIG (reference sequence). CDR3: CAWSTGVNSGNTIYF. The CDR3 nucleotides read TGTGCCTGGAGTACAGGGGTCAACTCTGGAAACACCATATATTTT.

V gene TRBV29-1 combines with J gene TRBJ2-3; TRBD1 is a possible D gene (5 bases). CDR1 is SQVTM and CDR2 is ANQGSEA in the germline V gene. The CDR3 is made up of 13 amino acids. Trimming left V 6 bases short and J 2 bases short, with 12 bases between. In nucleotides, the CDR3 is TGCAGCGTCCGGACACGCCACACAGATACGCAGTATTTT. Its protein is CSVRTRHTDTQYF.

The chain combines TRBV4-2 with TRBJ1-1; D may be TRBD1 (5 bases). Between the trimmed V and J ends, which lost 2 bases and 8 bases, there was a span of 12 bases. CDR3 length: 13 residues. Germline lookup yields CDR1 LGHNA and CDR2 YNFKEQ. CDR3: CASSQYGGTEAFF. The CDR3 coding sequence is TGTGCCAGCAGCCAATACGGGGGGACCGAAGCTTTCTTT.

The chain couples TRBV28 to TRBJ1-2; no reliable D call. The CDR3 consists of 13 residues. Germline CDR1 and CDR2: MDHEN and SYDVKM. Trimming left V 5 bases short and J 5 bases short, with 12 bases between. The CDR3 coding sequence is TGTGCCAGCAGTCCCGCTAGGCCATATGGCTACACCTTC. This sequence encodes CASSPARPYGYTF.

This chain uses TRBV10-3 with TRBJ1-4; TRBD1 aligns across 10 bases. Trimming removed 6 bases from V and 8 bases from J; junction bases left unmatched: 6. The length of the CDR3 is 14 residues. Germline values: CDR1 ENHRY, CDR2 SYGVKD. CDR3 sequence: CAIRPDRGGEKLFF. DNA of the CDR3: TGTGCCATCAGGCCGGACAGGGGGGGAGAAAAACTGTTTTTT.

The chain carries TRBV30 and TRBJ2-5; 11 bases fit TRBD2. The CDR3 covers 15 residues. Losses at the gene ends were 4 bases for V and 4 bases for J; bases not matched to a gene: 8. CDR1 is GTSNPN, CDR2 SVGIG, per germline (reference sequence). The CDR3 is CAWTSGLAGGETQYF. The CDR3 coding sequence is TGTGCCTGGACCTCTGGTCTAGCGGGAGGAGAGACCCAGTACTTC.

This CDR3 is CASSLGFGGVTDTQYF. Here the CDR3 DNA reads TGTGCCAGCAGCTTGGGATTCGGAGGGGTCACAGATACGCAGTATTTT. The chain employs TRBV11-3 and TRBJ2-3, with a possible D match to TRBD2 (6 bases). Trimming shortened V by 3 bases and J by 2 bases, and 15 bases separated the two germline ends. The CDR3 has 16 amino acids. Germline V CDR1 and CDR2: SGHNT, YENEEA.

The chain joins TRBV10-3 to TRBJ2-1, with TRBD2 matching 11 bases. The V segment lost 0 bases and the J segment 6 bases; nucleotides outside the gene matches: 4. The CDR3 runs to 16 residues. CDR1 and CDR2 (germline): ENHRY, SYGVKD. The CDR3 is CAISESGTSGGNEQFF. The CDR3 DNA sequence: TGTGCCATCAGTGAGTCAGGGACTAGCGGAGGCAATGAGCAGTTCTTC.

The rearrangement links TRBV11-2 to TRBJ2-5, with a weak D call TRBD1 (6 bases). Per germline, CDR1 SGHAT and CDR2 FQNNGV. The CDR3 has 13 amino acids. The germline V and J ends were trimmed by 5 bases and 1 base, with 8 bases remaining between them. The CDR3 DNA is TGTGCCAGCAGCAAACAGGGCCAAGAGACCCAGTACTTC. This gives the protein CASSKQGQETQYF.

The chain combines TRBV7-3 with TRBJ2-1, with TRBD2 matching over 12 bases. This CDR3 has 13 residues. Trimming cost V 8 bases and J 10 bases; bases outside gene matches: 6. From germline, CDR1 is SGHTA and CDR2 FQGTGA. CDR3 bases: TGTGCCAGCGAGCTAGCGGGGGGGAGGGAGCAGTTCTTC. Amino acid sequence: CASELAGGREQFF.

This chain uses TRBV2 with TRBJ2-4, with TRBD2 matching over 12 bases. The CDR3 is 16 residues long. The junction had 3 bases not matched to a gene; V was cut back by 6 bases and J by 0 bases. Germline assignment: CDR1 SNHLY and CDR2 FYNNEI. For the CDR3, the DNA is TGTGCCAGCAGCGCACTAGCGGGGGGAGCCAAAAACATTCAGTACTTC. It encodes CASSALAGGAKNIQYF.

The rearrangement joins TRBV6-5 to TRBJ1-1, with D perhaps TRBD1 (5 bases). Germline CDR1 MNHEY, CDR2 SVGAGI. Trimming left V 2 bases short and J 0 bases short, with 7 bases between. This CDR3 comprises 14 residues. CDR3 sequence (DNA): TGTGCCAGCAGTTACGCGACAGTGAACACTGAAGCTTTCTTT. Translation: CASSYATVNTEAFF.

V is TRBV5-1 and J is TRBJ2-5, with a tentative D call TRBD2 (6 bases). In germline, CDR1 is SGHRS, CDR2 YFSETQ. V was trimmed by 7 bases and J by 3 bases, leaving 10 bases between them. This CDR3 contains 12 residues. In DNA, the CDR3 is TGCGCCAGCCGTGTAGCGGAAGAGACCCAGTACTTC. Residues: CASRVAEETQYF.

The CDR3 DNA sequence: TGTGCCAGCCATGAGCCGGACAGGGACGATGGCTACACCTTC. Residues: CASHEPDRDDGYTF. The chain is built from TRBV6-6 and TRBJ1-2; 8 bases are shared with TRBD1. The germline V gene encodes CDR1 MNHNY and CDR2 SVGAGI (reference sequence). V trimming: 8 bases; J trimming: 6 bases; junction bases outside the gene matches: 11. There are 14 residues in the CDR3.

This clone was counted once. The CDR3 coding sequence is TGTGCCAGCAGCGACGGACTAGCGGGAGGGTACCAAGAGACCCAGTACTTC. Amino acids: CASSDGLAGGYQETQYF. The chain uses TRBV9 and TRBJ2-5, with 15 bases fitting TRBD2. This CDR3 is built from 17 residues. The V gene end was trimmed by 3 bases and the J gene end by 0 bases; junction bases not matched to a gene: 3. Germline V gene data show CDR1 as SGDLS and CDR2 as YYNGEE.